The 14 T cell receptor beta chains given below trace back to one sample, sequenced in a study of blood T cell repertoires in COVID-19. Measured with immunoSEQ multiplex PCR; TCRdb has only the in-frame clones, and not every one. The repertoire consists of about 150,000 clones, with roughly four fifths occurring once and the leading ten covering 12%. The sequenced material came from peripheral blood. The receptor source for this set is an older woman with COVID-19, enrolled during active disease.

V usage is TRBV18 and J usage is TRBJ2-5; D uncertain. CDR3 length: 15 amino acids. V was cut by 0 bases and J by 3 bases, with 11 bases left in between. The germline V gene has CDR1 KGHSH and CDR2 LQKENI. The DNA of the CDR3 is TGTGCCAGCTCACCACCGGAGATTTTTGAAGAGACCCAGTACTTC. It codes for CASSPPEIFEETQYF.

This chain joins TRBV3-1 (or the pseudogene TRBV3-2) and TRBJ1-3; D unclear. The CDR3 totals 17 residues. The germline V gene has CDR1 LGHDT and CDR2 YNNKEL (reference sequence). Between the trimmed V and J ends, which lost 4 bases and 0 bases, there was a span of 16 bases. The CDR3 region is CASSPQGPGFSGNTIYF. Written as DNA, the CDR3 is TGTGCCAGCAGCCCGCAAGGTCCGGGGTTCTCTGGAAACACCATATATTTT.

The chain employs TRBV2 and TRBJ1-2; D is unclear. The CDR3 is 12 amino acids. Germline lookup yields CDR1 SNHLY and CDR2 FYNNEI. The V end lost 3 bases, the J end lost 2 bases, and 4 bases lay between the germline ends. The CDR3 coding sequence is TGTGCCAGCAGTGAGGCCAACTATGGCTACACCTTC. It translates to CASSEANYGYTF.

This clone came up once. CDR3 sequence (DNA): TGTGCCAGCAGCCCTCGGACAGGGGTCCTCTATGGCTACACCTTC. It is translated as CASSPRTGVLYGYTF. J is TRBJ1-2 and V is TRBV9, with 9 bases matching TRBD1. V shed 4 bases and J 4 bases; nucleotides not matched to a gene: 8. This CDR3 is built from 15 residues. Germline V gives CDR1 SGDLS, CDR2 YYNGEE.

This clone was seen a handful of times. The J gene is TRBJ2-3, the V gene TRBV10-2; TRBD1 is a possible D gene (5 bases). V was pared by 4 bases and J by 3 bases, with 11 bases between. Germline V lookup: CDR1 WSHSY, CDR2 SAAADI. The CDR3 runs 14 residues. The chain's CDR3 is CASSVRGRTDTQYF. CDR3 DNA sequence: TGCGCCAGCAGTGTTAGGGGAAGGACAGATACGCAGTATTTT.

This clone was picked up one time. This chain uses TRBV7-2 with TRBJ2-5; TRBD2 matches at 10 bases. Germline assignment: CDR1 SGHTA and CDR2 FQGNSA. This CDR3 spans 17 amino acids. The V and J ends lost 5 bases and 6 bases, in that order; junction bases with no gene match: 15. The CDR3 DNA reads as TGTGCCAGCAGCCCCGGGCGGGAGCGGGGGGGCCAGAAGACCCAGTACTTC. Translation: CASSPGRERGGQKTQYF.

CDR3 sequence: CASSLTTMGLLETQYF. CDR3 sequence (DNA): TGTGCCAGCAGTTTAACAACTATGGGACTATTAGAGACCCAGTACTTC. The V and J genes are TRBV27 and TRBJ2-5, with 7 bases that match TRBD2. J was trimmed by 4 bases and V by 2 bases; bases with no gene match: 10. Germline values: CDR1 MNHEY, CDR2 SMNVEV (reference sequence). The CDR3 length is 16 residues.

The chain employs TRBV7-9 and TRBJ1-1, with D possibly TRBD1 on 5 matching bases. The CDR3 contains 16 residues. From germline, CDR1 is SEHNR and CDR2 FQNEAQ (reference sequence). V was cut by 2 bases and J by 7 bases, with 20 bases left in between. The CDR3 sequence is CASSLILAGRFGEAFF. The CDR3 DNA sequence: TGTGCCAGCAGCTTAATCTTAGCAGGGAGGTTTGGTGAAGCTTTCTTT.

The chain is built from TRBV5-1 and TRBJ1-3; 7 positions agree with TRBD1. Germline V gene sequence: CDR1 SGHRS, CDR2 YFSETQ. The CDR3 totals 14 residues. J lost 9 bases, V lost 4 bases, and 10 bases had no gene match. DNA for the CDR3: TGCGCCAGCAGCGGGGGACAGACTATGGGCACCATATATTTT. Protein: CASSGGQTMGTIYF. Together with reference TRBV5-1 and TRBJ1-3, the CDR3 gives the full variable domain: KAGVTQTPRYLIKTRGQQVTLSCSPISGHRSVSWYQQTPGQGLQFLFEYFSETQRNKGNFPGRFSGRQFSNSRSEMNVSTLELGDSALYLCASSGGQTMGTIYFGEGSWLTVV.

The CDR3 DNA is TGTGCCAGCAGTTACTCGAACAGCATCGGTGAAAAACTGTTTTTT. Encoded protein: CASSYSNSIGEKLFF. V is TRBV6-5 and J is TRBJ1-4; D ambiguous. Germline V gene lookup returns CDR1 MNHEY and CDR2 SVGAGI. The CDR3 has 15 amino acids. V was trimmed by 0 bases and J by 7 bases, leaving 12 bases between them.

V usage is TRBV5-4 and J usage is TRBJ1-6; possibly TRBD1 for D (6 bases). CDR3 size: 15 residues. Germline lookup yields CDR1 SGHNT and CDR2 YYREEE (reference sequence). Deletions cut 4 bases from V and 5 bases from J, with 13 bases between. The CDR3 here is CASSNYRVHNSPLHF. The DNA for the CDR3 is TGTGCCAGCAGCAACTACAGGGTCCATAATTCACCCCTCCACTTT.

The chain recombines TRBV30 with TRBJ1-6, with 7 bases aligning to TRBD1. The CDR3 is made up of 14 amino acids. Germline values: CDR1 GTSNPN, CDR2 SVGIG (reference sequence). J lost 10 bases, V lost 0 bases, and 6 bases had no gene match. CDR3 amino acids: CAWSVVPGGSPLHF. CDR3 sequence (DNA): TGTGCCTGGAGTGTAGTTCCAGGGGGATCACCCCTCCACTTT.

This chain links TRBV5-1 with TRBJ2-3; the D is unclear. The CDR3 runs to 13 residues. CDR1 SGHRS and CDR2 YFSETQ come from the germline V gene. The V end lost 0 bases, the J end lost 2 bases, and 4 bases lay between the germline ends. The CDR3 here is CASSLDYTDTQYF. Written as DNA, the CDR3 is TGCGCCAGCAGCTTGGATTACACAGATACGCAGTATTTT.

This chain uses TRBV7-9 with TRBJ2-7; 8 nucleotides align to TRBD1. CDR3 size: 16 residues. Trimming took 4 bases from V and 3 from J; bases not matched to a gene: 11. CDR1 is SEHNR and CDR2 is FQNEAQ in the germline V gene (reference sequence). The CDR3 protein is CASSSRGHYGNYEQYF. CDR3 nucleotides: TGTGCCAGCAGCTCCAGGGGGCACTACGGAAACTACGAGCAGTACTTC.